This TCR beta chain emerged from a study of blood T cell repertoires in COVID-19. The CDR3 is made up of 17 amino acids. V gave up 3 bases and J gave up 4 bases, with 21 bases separating them. Germline CDR1 and CDR2: KGHSH and LQKENI. Generated by immunoSEQ multiplex PCR, the TCRdb table keeps only in-frame clones and is missing some. Here the sample spans roughly 390,000 clones, around 87% being singletons. The chain has TRBV18 and TRBJ1-2, with D tentatively TRBD1 (6 bases). The sample taken for sequencing was peripheral blood. This TCR was sampled from a woman aged 25 to 39 with COVID-19, enrolled during active disease. DNA of the CDR3: TGTGCCAGCTCACCCACCCGGACAGCCACCTCGCCCTATGGCTACACCTTC. It yields the protein CASSPTRTATSPYGYTF.